This T cell receptor beta chain was recovered during a study of identical twins (dated by TCRdb to the mid-2010s). Some background on the complete study: To test whether fetal clonotypes persist, the study used deep sequencing on TCR alpha and beta repertoires from monozygotic twins, unrelated adults of various ages, and cord blood. Replicate twin experiments were performed at different times using different library preparation protocols to rule out contamination. Study-wide findings and limitations: Excess twin sharing in beta out-of-frame sequences was weaker because fewer shared sequences lowered the signal-to-noise ratio. Recombination models systematically underestimated out-of-frame TCR alpha sharing in monozygotic twins but agreed with sharing between unrelated individuals. Conclusions relied on cross-sectional statistical analysis, since the same donors could not be followed over many years. Compared with coincidental sharing between unrelated individuals, out-of-frame TCR alpha sequences shared between twins showed an excess of sequences with low generation probability. Abundant cord blood beta clonotypes had fewer insertions, young adult naive repertoires showed a similar but weaker trend, and memory repertoires showed no such trend. Invariant T cells such as MAIT and iNKT could partly confound zero-insertion analyses, although diverse VJ usage argued against such confounding for most clonotypes.

V lost 7 bases and J lost 4 bases; the stretch between them is 19 bases long. Counted from cysteine to phenylalanine, this CDR3 has 16 amino acids. Of all the DNA, just the CDR3 is kept, 48 bases in frame from base 1. CDR1 and CDR2 are read off the germline V gene as MNHEY and SVGEGT. Only healthy Caucasian donors were included. Miltenyi CD45RO+ enrichment and human naive T-cell isolation kits were used to isolate memory (CD45RO+) and naive T cells from PBMC. The library was made by 5' RACE. The instrument given in TCRdb is Illumina HiSeq 2000. A universal primer binding site was added through template switching, and the final cDNA carried a unique molecular identifier so that TCR cDNA molecules could be counted accurately. Specific primers in the conserved constant-segment region were used to synthesize first-strand cDNA for TCR alpha and beta chains. To control for contamination, each cDNA library was double barcoded with a SMART-Mk sample barcode plus Illumina barcodes. TruSeq adapter sequences and Illumina sample barcodes were added in two successive PCR steps. TCR alpha and beta cDNA libraries were sequenced on the Illumina HiSeq platform with custom primers. In the source study's methods: Unique molecular identifiers were extracted from raw reads with MiGEC, and CDR3 positions were determined with MiXCR. For each individual, recombination models were inferred using an EM algorithm with the repgenHMM and IGoR tools. Shared clonotype analysis was performed with the tcR package in R, normalizing sharing by the product of cloneset sizes. Out-of-frame nonproductive sequences were analyzed to study raw recombination free of thymic and clonal selection effects. The raw public data were reprocessed by TCRdb itself: fastp quality trimming at Q25, MiXCR clonotype calling, in-frame beta chains only. Identical CDR3 protein sequences are pooled into one entry, listed with their most common genes and DNA. TCRdb, not the authors, supplied the V and J calls. The table for this sample lists 240,000 or so distinct CDR3 sequences; roughly a tenth of them were counted only once. More than 8.5% of the sample is in the top ten clones.

This clonotype showed up many times. Its antigen is currently not known. Nothing much larger sits one base from this clone, and base qualities are not available. The chain links TRBV6-2 or TRBV6-3 with TRBJ2-2; TRBD1 might be the D gene, on 6 matching bases. Sequencing input: memory T cells sorted from blood. The intended sense of this specimen's cell subset or site label: CD45RO+ enriched T cells. The origin of this receptor is a man aged 50-59 years in good health. The CDR3 protein is CASIDRTGSGTGELFF. The nucleotides are TGTGCCAGCATTGACCGAACAGGGAGCGGCACCGGGGAGCTGTTTTTT.